The present entry profiles one TCR beta chain with its context. Antigen: not known. The record originates from a study of CD8 T cells in ankylosing spondylitis. Findings and caveats of the study: Disease-associated clonotypes exhibited CD8+ identity and were relatively infrequent in peripheral blood. Significant enrichment of disease-linked clones was reported in matched ankylosing spondylitis synovial fluid. Several highly homologous variants made up a TCR beta motif, and this motif appeared characteristic of ankylosing spondylitis blood.

Germline V gives CDR1 SGHDN, CDR2 FVKESK. Trimming pared 4 bases from V and 5 bases from J, leaving 14 bases between. The length of the CDR3 is 14 residues. Molecular-barcoded quantitative 5'-RACE produced these TCR beta libraries. TCRdb redid the calling of the 5' RACE reads with MiXCR, one entry per CDR3 protein. The sample lists about 96,000 distinct CDR3 sequences, around 9.4% occurring once. V and J are TRBV14 and TRBJ1-1; D is uncertain. Sequencing used blood, either unsorted or a sorted T cell fraction (not recorded which). This clonotype was obtained from a male donor with ankylosing spondylitis or in good health (not recorded which). Here the CDR3 DNA reads TGTGCCAGCAGCCCCCAGAAGCTGATTACTGAAGCTTTCTTT. Its translation is CASSPQKLITEAFF.